This TCR beta chain emerged from a study of T cell clusters in autoimmune cytopenias. Some 40,000 genome equivalents of blood DNA were amplified for TRB. Multiplex touch-down PCR amplified TRB using TRB-A and TRB-B pools in one tube. TCRdb re-called the multiplex PCR reads and gives one entry per CDR3 protein, without DNA. Its table records some 1,000 distinct CDR3 sequences. The CDR3 is 14 amino acids. Germline CDR1 reads SQVTM; CDR2 reads ANQGSEA. This clonotype counts as medium-sized (0.01 to 0.1%) by frequency. This chain connects TRBV29-1 to TRBJ2-1; absent DNA, TCRdb's TRBD2 call cannot be checked. The TCR was taken from a human donor with an autoimmune cytopenia, with autoimmune hepatitis or in good health (not recorded which). The sequenced material came from peripheral blood. CDR3 loop: CSVEGLVAYNEQFF.